Listed below are T cell receptor beta chains from one sample, sequenced in a study of cytomegalovirus exposure and HLA in healthy donors. The assay was immunoSEQ multiplex PCR, and TCRdb's table has in-frame clones only and misses some. The sample has 130,000 or so clones, 80% seen once; the top ten hold 4.5% to 5.5%. The specimen was PBMCs. The receptors here all came from a young man in good health and CMV-seronegative. CDR3s include the opening cysteine and the closing phenylalanine or tryptophan. Fields, in order: J gene, V gene, clone size, D gene, CDR3 protein, CDR3 DNA. The D gene is left open where the match is weak. Expanded clones get a size class; other rows say once, few or many, or leave the size out.

TRBJ2-5 TRBV5-1 once NA CASREGVGETQYF TGCGCCAGCAGAGAGGGAGTCGGGGAGACCCAGTACTTC
TRBJ1-3 TRBV27 NA NA CASSPLGTPGNTIYF TGTGCCAGCAGTCCACTCGGGACACCTGGAAACACCATATATTTT
TRBJ2-7 TRBV29-1 NA NA CSALRSTAGGEQYF TGCAGCGCACTTCGGTCGACGGCCGGGGGCGAGCAGTACTTC
TRBJ2-7 TRBV7-9 NA TRBD2 CASSPGLAGDSYEQYF TGTGCCAGCAGCCCCGGACTAGCGGGAGACTCCTACGAGCAGTACTTC
TRBJ2-1 TRBV5-4 NA TRBD2 CASSRSTGGLREQFF TGTGCCAGCAGCCGATCGACGGGAGGGCTTCGAGAGCAGTTCTTC
TRBJ2-7 TRBV6-5 NA TRBD2 CASSYSGGAIEQYF TGTGCCAGCAGTTATAGCGGGGGGGCCATCGAGCAGTACTTC
TRBJ1-1 TRBV19 NA NA CASKSGGVTEAFF TGTGCCAGTAAATCGGGAGGGGTCACTGAAGCTTTCTTT
TRBJ1-2 TRBV5-8 few NA CASSLTGFGYTF TGTGCCAGCAGCTTGACAGGGTTTGGCTACACCTTC
TRBJ1-6 TRBV14 few TRBD1 CASSRQGYSPLHF TGTGCCAGCAGCCGACAGGGATATTCACCCCTCCACTTT
TRBJ2-1 TRBV2 NA NA CASSLEGGEQFF TGTGCCAGCAGTTTGGAGGGTGGGGAGCAGTTCTTC
TRBJ2-3 TRBV11-3 NA TRBD2 CASSSGLAGASTDTQYF TGTGCCAGCAGCTCGGGACTAGCGGGGGCTAGCACAGATACGCAGTATTTT
TRBJ2-7 TRBV28 NA TRBD2 CASSSSSGYEQYF TGTGCCAGCAGTTCTTCTAGCGGATACGAGCAGTACTTC
TRBJ1-1 TRBV11-2 NA NA CASSSTEGNTEAFF TGTGCCAGCAGCTCGACGGAGGGGAACACTGAAGCTTTCTTT
TRBJ1-5 TRBV5-1 NA TRBD1 CASSSVQGAQPQHF TGCGCCAGCAGCTCAGTACAGGGGGCTCAGCCCCAGCATTTT
TRBJ2-7 TRBV5-1 NA TRBD1 CASSLGGQGFYEQYF TGCGCCAGCAGCTTGGGGGGACAGGGGTTTTACGAGCAGTACTTC
TRBJ2-7 TRBV29-1 NA NA CSVVNPSRSYEQYF TGCAGCGTTGTAAACCCCTCGCGTTCCTACGAGCAGTACTTC
TRBJ2-3 TRBV9 NA TRBD2 CASSVVGLAGARSDTQYF TGTGCCAGCAGCGTAGTTGGACTAGCGGGGGCCCGGTCAGATACGCAGTATTTT
TRBJ2-4 TRBV11-2 NA NA CASSFSHGEDIQYF TGTGCCAGCAGTTTCTCTCACGGGGAGGACATTCAGTACTTC
TRBJ2-1 TRBV6-1 NA NA CASSVQLTYNEQFF TGTGCCAGCAGTGTACAGTTAACCTACAATGAGCAGTTCTTC
TRBJ2-2 TRBV4-2 once TRBD2 CASSQGPGGPAGELFF TGTGCCAGCAGCCAAGGTCCGGGGGGGCCTGCCGGGGAGCTGTTTTTT
TRBJ2-1 TRBV4-3 NA TRBD2 CASSQEGPLAGGPHNEQFF TGCGCCAGCAGCCAAGAGGGCCCCCTAGCGGGGGGGCCCCACAATGAGCAGTTCTTC
TRBJ2-5 TRBV5-6 NA NA CASSLVRTGFQETQYF TGTGCCAGCAGCTTGGTTCGCACGGGGTTCCAAGAGACCCAGTACTTC
TRBJ1-4 TRBV4-1 NA TRBD1 CASSHDDRGREKLFF TGCGCCAGCAGCCATGATGACAGGGGGCGCGAAAAACTGTTTTTT
TRBJ1-5 TRBV5-1 NA TRBD1 CASSMEQGTDNQPQHF TGCGCCAGCAGCATGGAACAGGGGACCGACAATCAGCCCCAGCATTTT
TRBJ2-3 TRBV28 few NA CASSSHRSLRVTDTQYF TGTGCCAGCAGTTCCCACCGATCGTTGCGGGTCACAGATACGCAGTATTTT
TRBJ2-7 TRBV5-1 NA TRBD2 CASSLAGGYYEQYF TGCGCCAGCAGTTTAGCGGGTGGGTACTACGAGCAGTACTTC
TRBJ1-2 TRBV5-4 NA TRBD1 CASSLGGMFDGYTF TGTGCCAGCAGCTTAGGGGGCATGTTTGATGGCTACACCTTC
TRBJ2-5 TRBV19 NA TRBD1 CASSPNRGETQYF TGTGCCAGTTCCCCGAACAGGGGGGAGACCCAGTACTTC
TRBJ2-7 TRBV6-1 NA NA CATGEFEQYF TGTGCCACCGGGGAGTTCGAGCAGTACTTC
TRBJ2-1 TRBV6-1 few TRBD2 CASRGLAGVAEQFF TGTGCCAGCCGGGGGCTAGCGGGAGTAGCGGAGCAGTTCTTC
TRBJ2-7 TRBV7-6 NA NA CASSWGLFSGEQYF TGTGCCAGCAGCTGGGGACTGTTTAGTGGCGAGCAGTACTTC
TRBJ2-4 TRBV4-1 few NA CASSQDSGMNIQYF TGCGCCAGCAGCCAAGATTCGGGGATGAACATTCAGTACTTC
TRBJ2-3 TRBV27 NA NA CATSAGRTDTQYF TGTGCCACCAGTGCGGGGCGCACAGATACGCAGTATTTT
TRBJ2-5 TRBV11-2 NA TRBD2 CASSLDGGIQETQYF TGTGCCAGCAGCTTAGACGGGGGGATCCAAGAGACCCAGTACTTC
TRBJ2-1 TRBV7-9 NA TRBD2 CASSLRRGDVDEQFF TGTGCCAGCAGCTTAAGGCGGGGGGATGTGGATGAGCAGTTCTTC
TRBJ2-7 TRBV5-1 NA TRBD1 CASSLGQGYLYEQYF TGCGCCAGCAGCTTGGGACAGGGGTACCTCTACGAGCAGTACTTC
TRBJ2-5 TRBV7-2 NA TRBD2 CASSGEAGGRRETQYF TGTGCCAGCAGCGGAGAAGCGGGGGGGCGTAGAGAGACCCAGTACTTC
TRBJ1-2 TRBV28 NA TRBD1 CASNRGGYTF TGTGCCAGCAACAGGGGTGGCTACACCTTC
TRBJ1-1 TRBV4-1 NA NA CASSQDSGRNAEAFF TGCGCCAGCAGCCAAGATTCAGGGCGTAACGCTGAAGCTTTCTTT
TRBJ1-1 TRBV4-2 NA TRBD1 CASSQAGQKNTEAFF TGTGCCAGCAGCCAAGCGGGACAGAAGAACACTGAAGCTTTCTTT
TRBJ2-7 TRBV5-1 NA NA CASRPTGLGHYEQYF TGCGCCAGCAGGCCAACAGGGTTGGGACACTACGAGCAGTACTTC
TRBJ1-1 TRBV5-4 few NA CASSWGTSLGDTEAFF TGTGCCAGCAGCTGGGGGACATCACTGGGGGACACTGAAGCTTTCTTT
TRBJ2-7 TRBV7-9 NA TRBD2 CASSGSGSNYEQYF TGTGCCAGCAGCGGTAGCGGGAGTAACTACGAGCAGTACTTC
TRBJ2-7 TRBV28 NA TRBD1 CASSSSTGGAYEQYF TGTGCCAGCAGTTCCTCGACAGGGGGCGCGTACGAGCAGTACTTC
TRBJ1-5 TRBV6-6 NA NA CASSLVGLRDQPQHF TGTGCCAGCAGTCTCGTAGGCCTCAGGGATCAGCCCCAGCATTTT
TRBJ1-4 TRBV5-1 NA NA CASSSNRQQRNEKLFF TGCGCCAGCAGCTCTAACCGACAGCAACGTAATGAAAAACTGTTTTTT
TRBJ1-1 TRBV7-9 NA TRBD1 CASSYAGTGDSNTEAFF TGTGCCAGCAGCTACGCTGGGACAGGGGACTCGAACACTGAAGCTTTCTTT